This record looks at one T cell receptor (beta chain) sequence and its context. Its antigen remains unidentified. Base qualities were left out, and no much larger clone turns up one base away. Trimming accounts for 7 bases at V and 6 bases at J, while the number of junction bases matched to no gene is 9. CDR1 is given as SQVTM and CDR2 as ANQGSEA, both from the germline V gene. Reading from cysteine to phenylalanine, the CDR3 counts 14 amino acids. The only DNA kept is the CDR3, 42 bases in frame from the first base. The collaborating institutions used their own protocols to collect whole blood in K2EDTA tubes. Collaborator samples were shipped for TCRbeta analysis as frozen whole blood, isolated PBMCs, or DNA extracted from either sample type. The sample originates from a study of blood T cell repertoires in COVID-19 (dated by TCRdb to 2018 to 2021). At the level of the whole study: Samples from collaborators originated in the United States, Italy and Spain and spanned both the acute and convalescent phases of COVID-19. The prospective study material was composed of cDNA or gDNA derived from T cells, B-cell-depleted T cells, or PBMCs. The dataset comprised deeply sampled blood TCRbeta repertoires from subjects exposed to, actively infected with, or recovered from COVID-19. The repertoires were released in a freely available public database intended as a resource for research on the immune response to SARS-CoV-2. Samples were obtained from the ongoing ImmuneRACE study (first 160 participants) and from roughly 1,300 subjects provided by 6 global collaborators. Nearly every sample came with metadata listing a de-identified subject ID, COVID-19 status, age in years and sex. HLA class I and class II types, where available, came from metadata supplied by the sample provider rather than from assay-based typing.

The immunoSEQ Assay, a bias-controlled multiplex PCR, was used to amplify TCRbeta CDR3 regions from genomic DNA. The original methods were these. Within the assay, amplification of reference gene primers was used to estimate how many nucleated cells each sample contained. Sequence reads were collapsed and filtered to measure the absolute abundance of every unique TCRbeta CDR3 rearrangement. For each sample, productive Simpson clonality was calculated as the square root of Simpson's diversity index over productive rearrangements. Sourced from immuneACCESS, this table was stored by TCRdb with only in-frame sequences that have V and J called. A share of the clones is absent; for the studies checked, an unresolved V gene accounts for under half, and the remainder has no known explanation. The D gene and trimming were derived from the DNA, and the V and J assignments and clone size from that table. Within this sample are under 200,000 clones, with about 90% of them counted one time only. The leading ten clones occupy under 2% of the sample.

Here is what the overall study found, with its caveats: The quantity of clinical and demographic metadata differed by source and by participant and was supplied without curation.

The sequence links TRBV29-1 to TRBJ2-3, with 11 central nucleotides matching TRBD1. The sequencing input was peripheral blood. This TCR came from a man aged 18 to 35 with active or convalescent COVID-19. Read as DNA, the sequence is TGCAGCGGTGCCGGAGGACAGGGGGCGGATACGCAGTATTTT. The encoded protein is CSGAGGQGADTQYF.